This record looks at one T cell receptor (beta chain) sequence and its context. The second PCR ran about 6 to 12 cycles with a sample-barcoded 5' primer and J-beta primers. TCRdb redid the calling of the 5' RACE reads with MiXCR, one entry per CDR3 protein. Seen here are fewer than 2 million distinct CDR3 sequences, roughly two fifths observed once, and the top ten hold 23%. The data were taken from a study of blood T cells in healthy people across ages. The CDR3 extends over 14 amino acids. Germline CDR1 is MNHNS and CDR2 is SASEGT. Trimming removed 5 bases from V and 5 bases from J, with 15 bases in between.

The receptor's source is a human donor in good health. The sequenced sample was blood. The J gene is TRBJ1-2, the V gene TRBV6-1; D remains unclear. CDR3 sequence (DNA): TGTGCCAGCAGTCCTCGGAGTTTCGGATATGGCTACACCTTC. Amino acid sequence: CASSPRSFGYGYTF.